The rows below give T cell receptor beta chains drawn from one sample of a study of T cell responses to AZD1222 COVID-19 vaccine. The method was immunoSEQ multiplex PCR; TCRdb's version includes in-frame clones alone and lacks a portion of them. Of roughly 100,000 clones detected, 70% to 90% appear once; the ten largest clones hold 2% to 3%. The sample consisted of peripheral blood, taken on day 0 of AZD1222 vaccination. Receptors were obtained from an adult in good health. Each CDR3 is given with its conserved first and last residue. The D gene is left open where the match is weak. Clone size appears in some rows only: once, few, many, or a class for an expanded clone.

TRBJ1-1	14	TRBD1	TRBV2	NA	CASSARTGGTEAFF	TGTGCCAGCAGCGCCCGGACAGGGGGGACTGAAGCTTTCTTT
TRBJ2-7	15	TRBD2	TRBV20-1	NA	CSASASESGRDEQYF	TGCAGTGCTAGTGCATCGGAAAGCGGGAGGGACGAGCAGTACTTC
TRBJ1-6	13	TRBD1	TRBV27	once	CASRRQGKSPLHF	TGTGCCAGCAGACGACAGGGAAAATCACCCCTCCACTTT
TRBJ1-4	14	NA	TRBV19	NA	CASSIGGHNEKLFF	TGTGCCAGTAGTATCGGGGGACATAATGAAAAACTGTTTTTT
TRBJ1-2	13	TRBD1	TRBV19	NA	CASREGQGVGYTF	TGTGCCAGTAGGGAAGGACAGGGGGTGGGCTACACCTTC
TRBJ1-2	15	NA	TRBV10-3	NA	CAISEAPQENYGYTF	TGTGCCATCAGTGAGGCCCCGCAGGAAAACTATGGCTACACCTTC
TRBJ1-5	13	NA	TRBV5-1	NA	CASSLGQNQPQHF	TGCGCCAGCAGCTTGGGACAGAATCAGCCCCAGCATTTT
TRBJ1-3	14	NA	TRBV9	NA	CASSGQESGNTIYF	TGTGCCAGCAGCGGACAGGAGTCTGGAAACACCATATATTTT
TRBJ1-5	17	NA	TRBV5-1	NA	CASSPRGALDAYQPQHF	TGCGCCAGCAGCCCCCGGGGGGCCTTAGACGCGTATCAGCCCCAGCATTTT
TRBJ1-2	13	NA	TRBV7-9	once	CASSFTGIYGYTF	TGTGCCAGCAGTTTCACGGGGATCTATGGCTACACCTTC
TRBJ1-1	13	NA	TRBV7-9	NA	CASSVPSVFEAFF	TGTGCCAGCAGCGTACCTTCGGTTTTTGAAGCTTTCTTT
TRBJ2-1	12	NA	TRBV7-9	NA	CASTPTGDEQFF	TGTGCCAGCACCCCGACGGGTGATGAGCAGTTCTTC
TRBJ1-2	14	NA	TRBV2	NA	CASSEARAGDGYTF	TGTGCCAGCAGTGAAGCGCGGGCAGGGGATGGCTACACCTTC
TRBJ1-5	16	TRBD1	TRBV19	NA	CASSMMGQGGFQPQHF	TGTGCCAGTAGTATGATGGGCCAGGGGGGATTTCAGCCCCAGCATTTT
TRBJ1-5	15	NA	TRBV24-1	NA	CATKPPLGSNQPQHF	TGTGCCACCAAACCCCCCCTGGGTAGCAATCAGCCCCAGCATTTT
TRBJ2-3	14	NA	TRBV9	NA	CASSVGLGRDTQYF	TGTGCCAGCAGCGTAGGACTAGGGCGAGATACGCAGTATTTT
TRBJ2-5	16	NA	TRBV7-7	once	CASSLALGGRGETQYF	TGTGCTAGCAGCTTAGCGCTTGGGGGGCGCGGAGAGACCCAGTACTTC
TRBJ2-2	15	TRBD1	TRBV19	NA	CASSIGGTGAGELFF	TGTGCCAGTAGTATAGGGGGGACAGGGGCCGGGGAGCTGTTTTTT
TRBJ1-2	13	NA	TRBV14	NA	CASSRQGYYGYTF	TGTGCCAGCAGCCGTCAGGGGTACTATGGCTACACCTTC
TRBJ2-3	11	NA	TRBV20-1	NA	CSARATDTQYF	TGCAGTGCTAGGGCCACAGATACGCAGTATTTT
TRBJ1-6	15	TRBD1	TRBV4-3	NA	CASSQDRDRASPLHF	TGCGCCAGCAGCCAAGATAGGGACAGGGCCTCACCCCTCCACTTT
TRBJ1-4	13	NA	TRBV19	once	CASKDRYNEKLFF	TGTGCCAGTAAAGACAGATACAATGAAAAACTGTTTTTT
TRBJ2-7	16	NA	TRBV4-1	few	CASSQQANRRSYEQYF	TGCGCCAGCAGCCAGCAAGCGAACCGGAGGTCCTACGAGCAGTACTTC
TRBJ2-7	14	NA	TRBV20-1	NA	CSASVPGGTYEQYF	TGCAGTGCTAGTGTACCCGGTGGAACCTACGAGCAGTACTTC
TRBJ1-5	14	TRBD1	TRBV5-4	NA	CASSPGQAHQPQHF	TGTGCCAGCAGCCCCGGACAGGCTCATCAGCCCCAGCATTTT
TRBJ1-5	14	TRBD1	TRBV19	NA	CASRTGQGFQPQHF	TGTGCCAGTAGGACGGGACAGGGGTTTCAGCCCCAGCATTTT
TRBJ2-1	15	NA	TRBV11-2	NA	CASSLSRGVYNEQFF	TGTGCCAGCAGCTTATCCCGGGGCGTCTACAATGAGCAGTTCTTC
TRBJ1-2	13	NA	TRBV5-5	NA	CASTMDSNYGYTF	TGTGCCAGCACCATGGACAGCAACTATGGCTACACCTTC
TRBJ1-4	14	NA	TRBV2	NA	CASSEYSRGEKLFF	TGTGCCAGCAGTGAATATTCCCGGGGTGAAAAACTGTTTTTT
TRBJ2-4	15	TRBD2	TRBV9	NA	CASSQLAGGLNIQYF	TGTGCCAGCAGCCAACTAGCGGGGGGGCTAAACATTCAGTACTTC
TRBJ1-2	13	NA	TRBV6-2/TRBV6-3	NA	CASSSRGFYGYTF	TGTGCCAGCAGCTCGCGGGGGTTCTATGGCTACACCTTC
TRBJ2-7	17	NA	TRBV2	NA	CASSGLSPATLFDEQYF	TGTGCCAGCAGTGGATTGTCACCGGCAACCTTGTTCGACGAGCAGTACTTC
TRBJ2-5	20	TRBD2	TRBV24-1	once	CATKEPPGLAGQKYQETQYF	TGTGCCACCAAGGAGCCACCGGGACTAGCGGGGCAGAAGTACCAAGAGACCCAGTACTTC
TRBJ1-1	13	NA	TRBV6-2/TRBV6-3	few	CASSLYHLPEAFF	TGTGCCAGCAGTTTATATCATTTACCTGAAGCTTTCTTT
TRBJ2-7	14	TRBD2	TRBV6-6	NA	CASHVSGRSDEQYF	TGTGCCAGCCACGTAAGCGGGAGGTCTGACGAGCAGTACTTC
TRBJ1-6	18	TRBD1	TRBV5-1	NA	CASTYGTAESSYNSPLHF	TGCGCCAGCACCTATGGGACAGCAGAAAGCTCCTATAATTCACCCCTCCACTTT
TRBJ2-1	15	NA	TRBV29-1	NA	CSVVIWSSYYNEQFF	TGCAGCGTTGTGATCTGGAGCAGCTATTACAATGAGCAGTTCTTC
TRBJ1-4	15	NA	TRBV15	NA	CATSRDRQENEKLFF	TGTGCCACCAGCAGAGATAGACAGGAAAATGAAAAACTGTTTTTT
TRBJ2-3	13	NA	TRBV18	NA	CASSPAMADTQYF	TGTGCCAGCTCCCCCGCCATGGCGGATACGCAGTATTTT
TRBJ2-7	13	TRBD2	TRBV6-5	NA	CASSGTSADEQYF	TGTGCCAGCAGCGGGACTAGCGCGGACGAGCAGTACTTC
TRBJ2-3	17	TRBD2	TRBV3-1/TRBV3-2	NA	CASSQLGLAGGTDTQYF	TGTGCCAGCAGCCAGCTGGGACTAGCGGGCGGCACAGATACGCAGTATTTT
TRBJ2-5	11	NA	TRBV28	NA	CASSFTETQYF	TGTGCCAGCAGTTTCACAGAGACCCAGTACTTC
TRBJ1-1	17	TRBD1	TRBV4-2	NA	CASSQRRDRSVNTEAFF	TGTGCCAGCAGCCAACGTCGGGACAGGTCGGTGAACACTGAAGCTTTCTTT
TRBJ1-1	14	NA	TRBV15	NA	CATSPGGAGTEAFF	TGTGCCACCAGCCCCGGCGGAGCGGGCACTGAAGCTTTCTTT
TRBJ1-1	12	NA	TRBV6-5	once	CASDRKNTEAFF	TGTGCCAGCGACCGCAAGAACACTGAAGCTTTCTTT
TRBJ2-6	16	NA	TRBV5-5	NA	CASSIQAGSGANVLTF	TGTGCCAGCAGCATACAGGCGGGCTCTGGGGCCAACGTCCTGACTTTC
TRBJ1-1	14	NA	TRBV5-1	NA	CASSPDRPNTEAFF	TGCGCCAGCAGCCCCGACAGACCGAACACTGAAGCTTTCTTT
TRBJ1-5	13	NA	TRBV5-8	NA	CASTYGSNQPQHF	TGTGCCAGCACTTATGGGAGCAATCAGCCCCAGCATTTT
TRBJ2-2	16	TRBD2	TRBV7-8	NA	CASSGGLAGYTGELFF	TGTGCCAGCAGCGGGGGACTAGCGGGTTACACCGGGGAGCTGTTTTTT
TRBJ1-6	11	NA	TRBV20-1	NA	CSAGAQSPLHF	TGCAGTGCTGGGGCTCAGTCACCCCTCCACTTT
TRBJ2-7	16	TRBD2	TRBV6-2/TRBV6-3	NA	CASSLGLAGGAGEQYF	TGTGCCAGCAGTCTGGGACTAGCGGGAGGAGCAGGTGAGCAGTACTTC
TRBJ1-2	11	NA	TRBV10-1	NA	CANLGDYGYTF	TGCGCCAACCTCGGGGACTATGGCTACACCTTC
TRBJ2-7	13	TRBD1	TRBV6-2/TRBV6-3	NA	CASSFGQGLEQYF	TGTGCCAGCAGTTTTGGACAGGGGCTCGAGCAGTACTTC
TRBJ1-1	13	NA	TRBV19	NA	CASRWTANTEAFF	TGTGCCAGTAGATGGACAGCGAACACTGAAGCTTTCTTT